The source of this TCR beta chain is a study of shared clonotypes between healthy human individuals. All participating donors were Caucasian adults from Nashville, Tennessee. The unsorted samples took 90 million to 95 million PBMCs to get genomic DNA. V shed 7 bases, J shed 0 bases, and the junction held 5 bases outside the gene matches. Germline V CDR1 and CDR2: SGHTA, FQGNSA. This CDR3 spans 14 amino acids. Profiled with immunoSEQ multiplex PCR; TCRdb holds only in-frame clones, not every one. Among roughly 490,000 clones listed, 75% to 85% were seen once. This clonotype originated in a woman aged 40 to 49 in good health. Some clones in this sample may be carry-over from other donors' samples. What was sequenced was PBMCs. This chain joins TRBV7-2 and TRBJ2-5; 7 bases are shared with TRBD1. CDR3 nucleotide sequence: TGTGCCAGCAAAGAGGACAGGTACCAAGAGACCCAGTACTTC. Translating gives CASKEDRYQETQYF.